The 7 T cell receptor beta chains listed next were all sequenced from one sample in a study of blood T cell repertoires in COVID-19. Libraries were prepared by immunoSEQ multiplex PCR; TCRdb keeps only in-frame clonotypes and omits some of them. Of 95,000 to 110,000 clones listed, roughly 87% are singletons. Source material: peripheral blood. These receptor sequences come from a human donor in a cohort sampled during active COVID-19.

The chain employs TRBV5-4 and TRBJ2-1, with 10 bases aligning to TRBD1. Germline V CDR1 and CDR2: SGHNT, YYREEE (reference sequence). The junction had 9 bases not matched to a gene; V was cut back by 2 bases and J by 7 bases. The CDR3 has 16 residues. CDR3 bases: TGTGCCAGCAGCTTACGACAGGGGGCGGTTTGGAATGAGCAGTTCTTC. Residues: CASSLRQGAVWNEQFF.

This clone was counted between two and nine times. The chain carries TRBV27 and TRBJ1-5; the match to TRBD1 covers 8 bases. The ends lost 5 bases at V and 5 bases at J; junction bases unmatched: 2. Germline CDR1 and CDR2: MNHEY and SMNVEV (reference sequence). CDR3 length equals 13 residues. The CDR3 spells CASSPTGDQPQHF. CDR3 DNA sequence: TGTGCCAGCAGTCCGACAGGGGATCAGCCCCAGCATTTT.

J is TRBJ2-6 and V is TRBV7-2, with D maybe TRBD2 (7 bases). Germline V gene lookup returns CDR1 SGHTA and CDR2 FQGNSA. V was pared by 2 bases and J by 0 bases, with 11 bases between. The CDR3 covers 17 residues. DNA for the CDR3: TGTGCCAGCAGCTTATGGGGGGGCTCCTCTGGGGCCAACGTCCTGACTTTC. It specifies CASSLWGGSSGANVLTF.

J is TRBJ2-1 and V is TRBV7-6, with 8 bases fitting TRBD2. This CDR3 is 17 amino acids long. Germline CDR1 and CDR2: SGHVS and FNYEAQ. V trimming: 3 bases; J trimming: 0 bases; junction bases outside the gene matches: 7. CDR3 coding DNA: TGTGCCAGCAGCTTTTTCTCGGGAGGGAGCTCCTACAATGAGCAGTTCTTC. Protein sequence: CASSFFSGGSSYNEQFF.

The genes are TRBV7-3 and TRBJ2-3; 8 positions agree with TRBD2. The J segment lost 6 bases and the V segment lost 0 bases, leaving 8 bases of the junction unmatched. Germline V gene lookup returns CDR1 SGHTA and CDR2 FQGTGA. The CDR3 is made up of 16 amino acids. The CDR3 spells CASSLTRLASGDTQYF. The DNA of the CDR3 is TGTGCCAGCAGCTTAACGCGCTTGGCTAGCGGGGATACGCAGTATTTT.

V is TRBV19 and J is TRBJ2-3; D gene uncertain. The CDR3 has 13 amino acids. Trimming shortened V by 3 bases and J by 6 bases, and 10 bases separated the two germline ends. CDR1 is LNHDA, CDR2 SQIVND, per germline (reference sequence). The DNA for the CDR3 is TGTGCCAGTAGTATGGTGGCTGGCGATACGCAGTATTTT. As protein: CASSMVAGDTQYF.

The CDR3 reads CASSSVQGASYNEQFF. The CDR3 coding sequence is TGTGCCAGCAGCTCTGTACAGGGGGCATCCTACAATGAGCAGTTCTTC. The chain carries TRBV11-3 and TRBJ2-1; 9 bases match TRBD1. CDR3 length: 16 amino acids. Germline CDR1 is SGHNT and CDR2 is YENEEA. V was clipped by 4 bases and J by 1 base; unmatched bases: 5.